The present TCR beta chain was sequenced within a study of lymphopenia after photon versus proton radiotherapy. Sequencing used immunoSEQ multiplex PCR; TCRdb keeps in-frame clones, though not all of them. The data hold over 55,000 clones, with 75% to 90% observed a single time. This clone was seen only once. The antigen remains undetermined. Overall study results and limits: Only patients who died were analyzed for survival; proton advantage is unproven. Oligoclonal CD8+ Temra expansion after nadir drove photon patients' diversity drop. Post-nadir TCR diversity decline inversely tracked overall survival among those who died.

Germline-derived CDR1 and CDR2 are LNHDA and SQIVND (reference sequence). The length of the CDR3 is 20 residues. Germline trimming cut 5 bases from V and 3 bases from J; bases unmatched to any gene: 21. This sample comprised peripheral blood, obtained from a patient treated with proton-based radiotherapy. The sequence was collected from an elderly man with esophageal cancer. The chain has TRBV19 and TRBJ1-1; TRBD1 matches 10 bases. The CDR3 DNA reads TGTGCCAGTAGTGCCGCCGGACGGGACAGGGACAGGGGATCCTACACTGAAGCTTTCTTT. Protein sequence: CASSAAGRDRDRGSYTEAFF.